Listed below are T cell receptor beta chains from one sample, sequenced in a study of T cells in localized non-small cell lung cancer. Data came from immunoSEQ multiplex PCR; TCRdb stores just in-frame clones and leaves some out. The data contain about 78,000 clones, roughly 81% of them singletons. This specimen consisted of peripheral blood, obtained before any cancer treatment. Receptors were obtained from a man aged 35 to 70 with stage I lung adenocarcinoma. Each CDR3 is given with its conserved first and last residue. The D gene is left open where the match is weak. Not every row has a clone size; where given, it reads once, few, many or a size class.

length,V,D,J,size,CDR3,DNA
13,TRBV6-5,NA,TRBJ1-5,few,CASSTERNQPQHF,TGTGCCAGCAGTACGGAAAGAAATCAGCCCCAGCATTTT
14,TRBV10-3,NA,TRBJ2-7,NA,CAIRTSSGEVKQYF,TGTGCCATCAGAACCAGCAGTGGGGAGGTGAAGCAGTACTTC
16,TRBV4-1,TRBD2,TRBJ2-1,NA,CASSHRSGSLSDEQFF,TGCGCCAGCAGCCACCGTAGCGGGAGCCTTTCTGATGAGCAGTTCTTC
14,TRBV18,TRBD1,TRBJ2-3,NA,CASSRTGSTDTQYF,TGTGCCAGCTCCCGGACAGGGAGTACAGATACGCAGTATTTT
13,TRBV19,NA,TRBJ1-2,NA,CASSEHYLNGYTF,TGTGCCAGTAGTGAACACTACCTAAATGGCTACACCTTC
15,TRBV15,TRBD1,TRBJ2-7,NA,CATSRDGAGGYEQYF,TGTGCCACCAGCAGAGATGGGGCAGGGGGCTACGAGCAGTACTTC
12,TRBV28,NA,TRBJ2-2,NA,CASSLTSGELFF,TGTGCCAGCAGTTTAACGAGCGGGGAGCTGTTTTTT
12,TRBV6-5,NA,TRBJ1-1,NA,CASSSGPRKAFF,TGTGCCAGCAGTTCGGGACCTCGCAAAGCTTTCTTT
18,TRBV10-2,NA,TRBJ2-3,NA,CASSEIPGRTQSTDTQYF,TGCGCCAGCAGTGAGATCCCTGGGAGGACTCAAAGCACAGATACGCAGTATTTT
13,TRBV18,NA,TRBJ1-1,NA,CASSRDLNTEAFF,TGTGCCAGCTCCCGGGATTTGAACACTGAAGCTTTCTTT
16,TRBV6-5,NA,TRBJ2-2,NA,CASSYRAPPMTGELFF,TGTGCCAGCAGTTACCGGGCCCCGCCGATGACCGGGGAGCTGTTTTTT
15,TRBV5-4,TRBD2,TRBJ2-7,NA,CASSLISGTSGEQYF,TGTGCCAGCAGCTTAATTTCCGGGACTAGCGGGGAACAGTACTTC
14,TRBV6-6,NA,TRBJ1-2,few,CASSYSSPNYGYTF,TGTGCCAGCAGTTACTCGAGCCCTAACTATGGCTACACCTTC
14,TRBV5-6,TRBD1,TRBJ1-6,NA,CASSPDRGLTPLHF,TGTGCCAGCAGTCCGGACAGGGGGTTGACACCCCTCCACTTT
14,TRBV6-6,NA,TRBJ1-5,NA,CASSYSDLEQPQHF,TGTGCCAGCAGTTACAGTGACCTTGAACAGCCCCAGCATTTT
13,TRBV5-1,NA,TRBJ2-4,once,CASSFRQEDIQYF,TGCGCCAGCAGCTTTCGACAGGAGGACATTCAGTACTTC